This is a list of T cell receptor beta chains from one sample in a study of blood T cells in healthy people across ages. MiXCR was run by TCRdb on the 5' RACE reads, yielding one entry per CDR3 protein. The sample includes around 900,000 distinct CDR3 sequences, 25% to 35% of them seen just once. The source material was blood. All receptors come from an elderly woman in good health. Each CDR3 is given with its conserved first and last residue. D genes are given only for firm matches. Not every row has a clone size; where given, it reads once, few, many or a size class.

TRBV10-3,many,TRBD1,TRBJ1-2,TGTGCCATCAGTGGGACAGGGTCCTCCTATGGCTACACCTTC,CAISGTGSSYGYTF
TRBV20-1,NA,NA,TRBJ1-1,TGCAGTGCGGAAAACAGGGAGGGTGGCACTGAAGCTTTCTTT,CSAENREGGTEAFF
TRBV12-3/TRBV12-4,many,NA,TRBJ2-3,TGTGCCAGCAGCCCAGAGGACGTTTGGACAGATACGCAGTATTTT,CASSPEDVWTDTQYF
TRBV29-1,NA,NA,TRBJ2-7,TGCAGCGCCGAATCCCGGGCCACCTACGAGCAGTACTTC,CSAESRATYEQYF
TRBV27,many,TRBD1,TRBJ2-3,TGTGCCAGCAGCCGACAGGGGGTTAGCACAGATACGCAGTATTTT,CASSRQGVSTDTQYF
TRBV7-9,few,NA,TRBJ2-1,TGTGTCAGCAGCTTTGATCTGGGGCTCGGGAATGAGCAGTTCTTC,CVSSFDLGLGNEQFF
TRBV6-4,NA,NA,TRBJ1-4,TGTGCCACCAGGTTACACTCAACTAATGAAAAACTGTTTTTT,CATRLHSTNEKLFF
TRBV7-2,many,NA,TRBJ2-4,TGTGCCAGCAGCTTAGCGCAGGGACCCCAGTCGATTCAGTACTTC,CASSLAQGPQSIQYF
TRBV19,few,NA,TRBJ1-2,TGTGCCAGTAGCCCGGGACGGGCTGGGGGCTACACCTTC,CASSPGRAGGYTF
TRBV7-9,NA,NA,TRBJ2-7,TGTGCCAGCAGCCTTGGGACAAATTGGATCGAGCAGTACTTC,CASSLGTNWIEQYF
TRBV20-1,many,NA,TRBJ2-3,TGCAGTGCTCCTCGACCAGCTAGCACAGATACGCAGTATTTT,CSAPRPASTDTQYF
TRBV7-2,NA,NA,TRBJ2-1,TGTGCCAGCAGCTTAACCGGCAGGTCGCAGTTCTTC,CASSLTGRSQFF
TRBV4-2,many,TRBD2,TRBJ2-1,TGTGCCAGCAGCCAAAGGCTAGCGGGTGGGGGCTCCTACAATGAGCAGTTCTTC,CASSQRLAGGGSYNEQFF
TRBV29-1,NA,NA,TRBJ1-1,TGCAGCGTTGAAAGGGCAGACACTGAAGCTTTCTTT,CSVERADTEAFF
TRBV7-2,NA,TRBD2,TRBJ2-5,TGTGCCAGCAGCCGCCATTCACGGCGGGAGGGTGTAGAGACCCAGTACTTC,CASSRHSRREGVETQYF
TRBV21-1,few,NA,TRBJ1-5,TGTGCCAGCAGCGACGGGGGGTTATGTCAGCCCCAGCATTTT,CASSDGGLCQPQHF
TRBV20-1,few,TRBD2,TRBJ2-5,TGCAGTGCCCACAGCGGGGGGGCCTCTGAGCAGTACTTC,CSAHSGGASEQYF
TRBV4-2,NA,NA,TRBJ1-5,TGTGCCAGCAGCCAAGATCTCACAGATACTCATCAGCCCCAGCATTTT,CASSQDLTDTHQPQHF
TRBV7-2,NA,TRBD2,TRBJ2-5,TGTGCCAGCAGCCCCCCGGGGAGGGTGGAGACCCAGTACTTC,CASSPPGRVETQYF
TRBV15,many,NA,TRBJ2-7,TGTGCCACCAGCAGAGATTTGGGACAAGGCTACGAGCAGTACTTC,CATSRDLGQGYEQYF
TRBV30,few,NA,TRBJ2-3,TGTGCCTGGAGTGCTGTTGCTGGCAGAGATACGCAGTATTTT,CAWSAVAGRDTQYF
TRBV12-3/TRBV12-4,many,TRBD1,TRBJ1-2,TGTGCCAGCAGTTTTTCGACAGGGCAGAGCTATGGCTACACCTTC,CASSFSTGQSYGYTF
TRBV10-1,many,TRBD1,TRBJ2-1,TGCGCCAGCAGCTCGGGACAGGCGGGCAATGAGCAGTTCTTC,CASSSGQAGNEQFF
TRBV24-1,NA,NA,TRBJ1-1,TGTACCACCAAGGGGCCGAACACTGAAGCTTTCTTT,CTTKGPNTEAFF
TRBV12-3/TRBV12-4,NA,TRBD2,TRBJ2-3,TGTGCCAGCAGCTTCGGGGGAGGGCTAGCGGGGATCTCAGATACGCAGTATTTT,CASSFGGGLAGISDTQYF
TRBV6-1,once,NA,TRBJ2-1,TGTGCCAGCAGTGATAGGGTAGGGAGATTGTACAATGAGCAGTTCTTC,CASSDRVGRLYNEQFF
TRBV28,many,NA,TRBJ2-7,TGTGCCAGCAGACAAGACTACGAGCAGTACTTC,CASRQDYEQYF
TRBV7-9,many,NA,TRBJ2-5,TGTGCCAGCAGCTTAGCAGGGGTTAAAGTGACCCAGTACTTC,CASSLAGVKVTQYF
TRBV5-1,many,NA,TRBJ1-2,TGCGCCAGCAGCTTGTCCCTCGGGATGGCGTATGGCTACACCTTC,CASSLSLGMAYGYTF
TRBV5-1,NA,NA,TRBJ1-6,TGCGCCAGCAGCTTGGATGGTTCCAGTAATTCACCCCGCCACTTT,CASSLDGSSNSPRHF